The following is a TCR beta chain sequence with its context. What it binds is not known. Trimming removed 1 base at V and 2 bases at J, with 12 bases between. Germline CDR1 and CDR2: SGHNT and YYREEE (reference sequence). The CDR3 sequence is 15 residues long. The record originates from a study of cytomegalovirus exposure and HLA in healthy donors. General study findings and limits: In vitro work confirmed that three CMV-associated chains recognize CMV antigens. It was reported that the classifier diagnosed cytomegalovirus status with high specificity and sensitivity in both the original and validation cohorts. Cytomegalovirus association was assigned to more than 150 TCR beta chains.

Using immunoSEQ multiplex PCR, the repertoire was profiled, and TCRdb retains in-frame clones only, with some absent. The data show about 69,000 clones, roughly 95% seen once. The source of this sequence is a woman between 18 and 29 years old in good health and CMV-seropositive. Sample: PBMCs. The chain links TRBV5-4 to TRBJ1-2; possible D gene TRBD1, 5 bases. The CDR3 protein is CASSLPQGQNYGYTF. CDR3 bases: TGTGCCAGCAGCTTGCCGCAGGGCCAGAACTATGGCTACACCTTC.